The 31 T cell receptor beta chains below all came from one sample that was sequenced in a study of breast tumors, draining lymph nodes, adjacent tissues. From the multiplex PCR reads, TCRdb called clonotypes with MiXCR, one entry per CDR3 protein. This sample has 30,000 to 40,000 distinct CDR3 sequences, with 36% found just once. The sequenced sample consisted of breast tumor tissue. All receptors come from a female donor with breast cancer. Some clones in this sample may be carry-over from other donors' samples.

There are a few counts of this clonotype. This chain links TRBV18 with TRBJ2-7, with TRBD1 matching 9 bases. The germline V gene encodes CDR1 KGHSH and CDR2 LQKENI. This CDR3 is 13 amino acids long. V lost 5 bases, J lost 7 bases, and 6 bases stayed unmatched. The CDR3 region has the DNA TGTGCCAGCTCAGCACAGGGGGCCGGGGAGCAGTACTTC. Protein product: CASSAQGAGEQYF.

The sample holds many counts of this clonotype. The CDR3 coding sequence is TGTGCCAGCAGAAGGGACTCGGACACCGGGGAGCTGTTTTTT. It codes for CASRRDSDTGELFF. The chain links TRBV19 to TRBJ2-2, with D maybe TRBD2 (6 bases). Germline loops: CDR1 LNHDA, CDR2 SQIVND (reference sequence). V lost 9 bases and J 3 bases, leaving 14 bases between the germline ends. The CDR3 runs to 14 residues.

The V call is TRBV9, the J call TRBJ2-1, with 14 bases that match TRBD2. V dropped 0 bases and J dropped 8; count of bases not matched to a gene: 4. Germline V gene data show CDR1 as SGDLS and CDR2 as YYNGEE. The CDR3 has 16 amino acids. For the CDR3, the DNA is TGTGCCAGCAGCGTAGAGGGACTAGCGGGAGTCGATGAGCAGTTCTTC. As protein: CASSVEGLAGVDEQFF.

V and J are TRBV18 and TRBJ2-1, with 11 positions matching TRBD1. CDR1 is KGHSH, CDR2 LQKENI, per germline. The CDR3 runs to 14 residues. The junction had 2 bases not matched to a gene; V was cut back by 1 base and J by 9 bases. CDR3 protein: CASSPQGQGGEQFF. DNA of the CDR3: TGTGCCAGCTCACCACAGGGACAGGGGGGTGAGCAGTTCTTC.

This clonotype was counted a few times. The V and J genes are TRBV27 and TRBJ2-5, with D perhaps given as TRBD1 or TRBD2 (7 bases each). V shed 5 bases and J shed 1 base, with 11 bases lying between them. CDR1 is MNHEY and CDR2 is SMNVEV in the germline V gene (reference sequence). This CDR3 has 14 amino acids. The CDR3 sequence: CASSTRGGQETQYF. The CDR3 bases are TGTGCCAGCAGTACCAGGGGGGGCCAAGAGACCCAGTACTTC.

At least ten counts were recorded for this clonotype. V gene TRBV6-2 or TRBV6-3 combines with J gene TRBJ2-5; TRBD2 matches 13 bases. The V and J ends lost 6 bases and 3 bases, in that order; junction bases with no gene match: 13. Germline-derived CDR1 and CDR2 are MNHEY and SVGEGT. The CDR3 covers 18 residues. This CDR3 reads CASRPGLAGYGREETQYF. CDR3 DNA sequence: TGTGCCAGCAGACCGGGACTAGCGGGATACGGACGAGAAGAGACCCAGTACTTC.

The gene calls are TRBV28 and TRBJ2-3; the D gene is possibly TRBD2 (5 bases). This CDR3 region has 13 residues. V was cut by 6 bases and J by 4 bases, with 11 bases left in between. Germline V gives CDR1 MDHEN, CDR2 SYDVKM. The CDR3 DNA is TGTGCCAGCAGCACGGGGTGGGCAGATACGCAGTATTTT. Amino acid sequence: CASSTGWADTQYF.

To note about this clonotype: An end of the junction differs from the germline gene, which may be a read error. This chain connects TRBV7-3 to TRBJ2-3, with D possibly TRBD2 on 6 matching bases. The CDR3 spans 17 residues. Germline V CDR1 and CDR2: SGHTA, FQGTGA. In nucleotides, the CDR3 is TGTGCCAGCAGCTTAATCCCATTCCAAACTAGCACAGGTACGCAGTATTTT. It yields the protein CASSLIPFQTSTGTQYF.

The rearrangement links TRBV30 to TRBJ2-1; D not certain. Trimming stripped 2 bases from V and 9 bases from J, with 8 bases between. This CDR3 region has 11 residues. Looked up from germline, CDR1 is GTSNPN and CDR2 is SVGIG (reference sequence). CDR3 amino acids: CAWSYPTEQFF. CDR3 nucleotide sequence: TGTGCCTGGAGTTACCCCACTGAGCAGTTCTTC.

This clonotype was counted many times. This sequence joins TRBV6-6 and TRBJ2-1; 8 bases fit TRBD2. This CDR3 region has 17 residues. The V and J ends lost 6 bases and 1 base, in that order; junction bases with no gene match: 11. Germline V gene data show CDR1 as MNHNY and CDR2 as SVGAGI (reference sequence). This chain's CDR3 is CASSFRLSGRSYNEQFF. The CDR3 DNA reads as TGTGCCAGCAGCTTTCGTTTGAGCGGGAGATCCTACAATGAGCAGTTCTTC.

This chain joins TRBV18 and TRBJ1-3, with D tentatively TRBD1 (5 bases). The V gene's germline CDR1 is KGHSH and CDR2 LQKENI. The V and J ends lost 0 bases and 2 bases respectively, with 11 bases between them. The CDR3 has 16 amino acids. The CDR3 bases are TGTGCCAGCTCACCACCGACGGGGACGGCTGGAAACACCATATATTTT. It yields the protein CASSPPTGTAGNTIYF.

This clonotype was detected many times. The chain links TRBV10-1 to TRBJ2-3; weak D call: TRBD1 (6 bases). The ends were cut back, 4 bases at V and 0 bases at J, with 11 bases in the middle. The CDR3 extends over 15 amino acids. Looked up from germline, CDR1 is WNHNN and CDR2 is SYGVQD (reference sequence). The CDR3 DNA reads as TGCGCCAGCAGTGTTGGGACAACTAGCACAGATACGCAGTATTTT. Translation gives CASSVGTTSTDTQYF.

This clonotype showed up many times. The V and J genes are TRBV19 and TRBJ2-5; D uncertain. V was clipped by 9 bases and J by 3 bases, with 17 bases between them. Germline-derived CDR1 and CDR2 are LNHDA and SQIVND (reference sequence). This CDR3 is 14 amino acids long. This CDR3 reads CASKKSGLEETQYF. CDR3 nucleotide sequence: TGTGCCAGCAAAAAATCGGGCCTAGAAGAGACCCAGTACTTC.

This rearrangement joins TRBV2 to TRBJ1-4; 7 positions match TRBD1. This CDR3 contains 14 residues. In germline, CDR1 is SNHLY, CDR2 FYNNEI. The V and J ends lost 11 bases and 1 base, in that order; junction bases with no gene match: 7. The CDR3 nucleotides are TGTGCCGCAGACAGGGAGGGAACTAATGAAAAACTGTTTTTT. This translates into CAADREGTNEKLFF.

The chain carries TRBV20-1 and TRBJ2-7; 11 positions agree with TRBD2. This CDR3 has 14 amino acids. The germline V gene has CDR1 DFQATT and CDR2 SNEGSKA (reference sequence). The V gene end was trimmed by 5 bases and the J gene end by 0 bases; junction bases not matched to a gene: 3. DNA for the CDR3: TGCAGTGCTCACACTAGCGGGAGCTCCTACGAGCAGTACTTC. Translating it yields CSAHTSGSSYEQYF.

This clonotype has more than one count but fewer than ten. At one of its ends the junction is not consistent with the germline gene, which may arise from a read error. V gene TRBV14 combines with J gene TRBJ2-7, with D unresolved. The length of the CDR3 is 14 residues. CDR1 is SGHDN, CDR2 FVKESK, per germline. This CDR3 reads CASSAMPSPYEQYF. CDR3 in DNA: TGTGCCAGCAGCGCAATGCCAAGCCCCTATGAGCAGTACTTC.

This clonotype appeared many times. The J gene is TRBJ2-3, the V gene TRBV7-9, with D uncertain. The V end lost 3 bases, the J end lost 2 bases, and 12 bases lay between the germline ends. The CDR3 sequence is 15 residues long. Germline lookup yields CDR1 SEHNR and CDR2 FQNEAQ (reference sequence). The CDR3 protein is CASSFGGLVTDTQYF. The CDR3 bases are TGTGCCAGCAGCTTTGGTGGTTTGGTCACAGATACGCAGTATTTT. The full variable domain, with the rest looked up from reference TRBV7-9 and TRBJ2-3, is DTGVSQNPRHKITKRGQNVTFRCDPISEHNRLYWYRQTLGQGPEFLTYFQNEAQLEKSRLLSDRFSAERPKGSFSTLEIQRTEQGDSAMYLCASSFGGLVTDTQYFGPGTRLTVL.

The chain carries TRBV7-9 and TRBJ2-7; a weak D match, TRBD1 (5 bases). The V gene's germline CDR1 is SEHNR and CDR2 FQNEAQ (reference sequence). The CDR3 has 13 amino acids. Trimming left V 3 bases short and J 3 bases short, with 9 bases between. The CDR3 protein is CASSFAGNYEQYF. For the CDR3, the DNA is TGTGCCAGCAGCTTCGCAGGGAACTACGAGCAGTACTTC.

Many counts were recorded for this clonotype. The genes are TRBV20-1 and TRBJ2-7; D is unclear. The V gene's germline CDR1 is DFQATT and CDR2 SNEGSKA (reference sequence). V shed 6 bases and J shed 6 bases, with 12 bases lying between them. This CDR3 region has 11 residues. This CDR3 is CSAPRLGEQYF. DNA for the CDR3: TGCAGTGCCCCCCGCTTGGGCGAGCAGTACTTC.

This clonotype occurred a few times. This chain joins TRBV5-1 and TRBJ1-1; no firm D call. V was pared by 3 bases and J by 3 bases, with 12 bases between. The CDR3 loop spans 14 amino acids. Germline V gene data show CDR1 as SGHRS and CDR2 as YFSETQ. CDR3 loop: CASSSPGAHTEAFF. The DNA of the CDR3 is TGCGCCAGCAGCTCCCCGGGAGCCCACACTGAAGCTTTCTTT.

This chain links TRBV27 with TRBJ2-7, with 8 bases lining up with TRBD1. With V trimmed by 1 base and J by 2 bases, 10 bases remained unmatched. Germline loops: CDR1 MNHEY, CDR2 SMNVEV (reference sequence). The CDR3 has 17 amino acids. The CDR3: CASSLWGPDRGTYEQYF. DNA of the CDR3: TGTGCCAGCAGTTTATGGGGCCCCGACAGGGGCACCTACGAGCAGTACTTC.

This clonotype was recorded once. The chain uses TRBV27 and TRBJ2-1; 9 nucleotides line up with TRBD2. This CDR3 has 16 amino acids. Germline V lookup: CDR1 MNHEY, CDR2 SMNVEV (reference sequence). Germline trimming cut 0 bases from V and 6 bases from J; bases unmatched to any gene: 6. CDR3 bases: TGTGCCAGCAGTTTATCGGCGGGAGGGCCAGTCAATGAGCAGTTCTTC. Its translation is CASSLSAGGPVNEQFF.

This clonotype was seen a single time. The rearrangement uses TRBV12-3 or TRBV12-4 and TRBJ2-2; 12 nucleotides match TRBD2. V dropped 5 bases and J dropped 8; count of bases not matched to a gene: 6. The CDR3 covers 15 residues. The CDR3 reads CASSVRLAGAGELFF. The DNA for the CDR3 is TGTGCCAGCAGTGTAAGACTAGCGGGAGCGGGGGAGCTGTTTTTT.

Worth noting for this clonotype: No conserved phenylalanine or tryptophan ends this CDR3, so it is likely a read error. The chain joins TRBV2 to TRBJ1-2; perhaps TRBD1 as D (5 bases). This CDR3 has 14 amino acids. Germline V gives CDR1 SNHLY, CDR2 FYNNEI. The V end was cut by 4 bases, the J end by 8 bases, with 17 bases between. The CDR3 protein is CASSGSGKGTGYTL. The DNA for the CDR3 is TGTGCCAGCAGTGGATCAGGGAAGGGAACCGGCTACACCCTC.

Turning to this clonotype: This clone may be a read error of a much larger clone one base away. The J gene is TRBJ2-7, the V gene TRBV7-2; 7 bases match TRBD2. Germline CDR1 and CDR2: SGHTA and FQGNSA. There are 13 residues in the CDR3. The CDR3 DNA is TGTGCCGGCAGCCCCGGGACTACCTACGAGCAGTACTTC. As protein: CAGSPGTTYEQYF.

The gene calls are TRBV6-6 and TRBJ2-2; possibly TRBD1 or TRBD2 for D (5 bases each). Germline CDR1 MNHNY, CDR2 SVGAGI (reference sequence). V lost 8 bases, J lost 6 bases, and 16 bases lay in between. The CDR3 contains 14 residues. The CDR3 here is CASGQGVGPGELFF. As DNA, the CDR3 is TGTGCCAGCGGTCAGGGAGTCGGTCCCGGGGAGCTGTTTTTT.

J is TRBJ2-1 and V is TRBV19; 10 nucleotides agree with TRBD2. The CDR3 sequence is 17 residues long. V was clipped by 4 bases and J by 8 bases; unmatched bases: 14. Looked up from germline, CDR1 is LNHDA and CDR2 is SQIVND (reference sequence). CDR3 sequence (DNA): TGTGCCAGTAGTACCGGCTCCCAGCGGGAGGGTAGTTATGAGCAGTTCTTC. Translating it yields CASSTGSQREGSYEQFF.

The chain carries TRBV7-2 and TRBJ2-2, with D perhaps TRBD2 (5 bases). The V end lost 5 bases, the J end lost 4 bases, and 20 bases lay between the germline ends. CDR3 length: 17 residues. Germline V lookup: CDR1 SGHTA, CDR2 FQGNSA. The CDR3 region is CASSRPGLGVGTGELFF. The CDR3 bases are TGTGCCAGCAGCCGACCGGGTCTGGGAGTCGGCACCGGGGAGCTGTTTTTT.

The chain is built from TRBV15 and TRBJ2-2; TRBD2 matches 12 bases. CDR1 LNHNV and CDR2 YYDKDF come from the germline V gene (reference sequence). This CDR3 contains 17 residues. The ends lost 1 base at V and 4 bases at J; junction bases unmatched: 4. The CDR3 reads CATSRGRLAGATGELFF. In nucleotides, the CDR3 is TGTGCCACCAGCAGAGGGCGACTAGCGGGAGCCACCGGGGAGCTGTTTTTT.

As concerns this clonotype: A much larger clone differs from this one at a single base, so this may be a read error. Because it lacks the conserved phenylalanine or tryptophan at the end, this CDR3 is likely a read error. CDR3 amino acids: CSARELGTSLSGELFV. The CDR3 nucleotides read TGCAGTGCTAGAGAGCTCGGGACTAGTTTGTCCGGGGAGCTGTTTGTT. This rearrangement joins TRBV20-1 to TRBJ2-2; the match to TRBD2 covers 8 bases. With V trimmed by 0 bases and J by 6 bases, 9 bases remained unmatched. The CDR3 sequence is 16 residues long. Germline V gene sequence: CDR1 DFQATT, CDR2 SNEGSKA (reference sequence).

In its sample, this clonotype was seen many times. V and J are TRBV7-8 and TRBJ2-1; TRBD2 agrees at 9 bases. CDR3 size: 15 residues. J lost 6 bases, V lost 5 bases, and 8 bases had no gene match. Germline CDR1 SGHVS, CDR2 FQNEAQ. The CDR3 sequence is CASSPASGVINEQFF. The CDR3 region has the DNA TGTGCCAGCAGCCCCGCTAGCGGGGTAATCAATGAGCAGTTCTTC.